One and the same sample provided the 11 T cell receptor beta chains below, sequenced in a study of T-cell reconstitution after alpha-beta-depleted transplantation in children. A library of TCRbeta sequences, prepared with unique molecular identifiers, was generated. TCRdb ran MiXCR on the PCR reads and lists one entry per CDR3 protein. The table records nearly 550,000 distinct CDR3 sequences, approximately 20% of them present only once. The material was PBMCs from the stem cell graft donor, obtained from the stem cell graft. Receptors were obtained from a human donor who donated a stem cell graft to a child with acute lymphoblastic leukemia.

This clonotype has a handful of counts. The genes are TRBV25-1 and TRBJ1-4, with D tentatively TRBD1 (5 bases). This CDR3 comprises 15 residues. V lost 1 base, J lost 10 bases, and 16 bases lay in between. Germline values: CDR1 MGHDK, CDR2 SYGVNS. This CDR3 is CASSESRSGLAKLFF. In DNA, the CDR3 is TGTGCCAGCAGTGAATCCAGGTCGGGACTAGCAAAACTGTTTTTT.

This clonotype has just a few counts. The genes are TRBV3-1 and TRBJ2-7; TRBD2 aligns across 7 bases. CDR1 and CDR2 (germline): LGHDT, YNNKEL (reference sequence). The junction had 7 bases not matched to a gene; V was cut back by 4 bases and J by 4 bases. The CDR3 is 14 residues long. The CDR3 coding sequence is TGTGCCAGCAGCCCTAGTGGGAGGGTGTACGAGCAGTACTTC. It codes for CASSPSGRVYEQYF.

The chain is built from TRBV5-1 and TRBJ2-1, with no clear D. CDR1 is SGHRS, CDR2 YFSETQ, per germline. The CDR3 runs to 12 residues. V lost 4 bases and J lost 7, with 9 bases in between. In DNA, the CDR3 is TGCGCCAGCAGCGCCAGTCGGAATGAGCAGTTCTTC. It is translated as CASSASRNEQFF.

The V gene is TRBV20-1, the J gene TRBJ1-3; 7 bases match TRBD1. The germline V gene encodes CDR1 DFQATT and CDR2 SNEGSKA (reference sequence). With V trimmed by 3 bases and J by 2 bases, 4 bases remained unmatched. The CDR3 sequence is 14 residues long. CDR3 sequence (DNA): TGCAGTGCTAGGTACAGGGGAACTGGAAACACCATATATTTT. It translates to CSARYRGTGNTIYF.

The J gene is TRBJ1-5, the V gene TRBV5-5; 9 bases match TRBD1. Germline V gene data show CDR1 as SGHKS and CDR2 as YYEKEE (reference sequence). V trimming: 3 bases; J trimming: 3 bases; junction bases outside the gene matches: 13. The CDR3 is 18 amino acids. CDR3: CASSSRAGTGLSNQPQHF. In DNA form, the CDR3 reads TGTGCCAGCAGCTCTCGGGCTGGGACAGGGCTCTCCAATCAGCCCCAGCATTTT. The whole variable domain, filled in from reference TRBV5-5 and TRBJ1-5, reads DAGVTQSPTHLIKTRGQQVTLRCSPISGHKSVSWYQQVLGQGPQFIFQYYEKEERGRGNFPDRFSARQFPNYSSELNVNALLLGDSALYLCASSSRAGTGLSNQPQHFGDGTRLSIL.

Ten or more counts support this clonotype. This rearrangement joins TRBV12-3 or TRBV12-4 to TRBJ2-3; 12 bases are shared with TRBD2. The CDR3 totals 15 residues. The J segment lost 4 bases and the V segment lost 6 bases, leaving 5 bases of the junction unmatched. CDR3: CASSLAGGPPDTQYF. The CDR3, as DNA: TGTGCCAGCAGCCTAGCGGGAGGGCCTCCAGATACGCAGTATTTT.

This chain connects TRBV27 to TRBJ1-1; D unresolved. Trimming left V 7 bases short and J 4 bases short, with 19 bases between. CDR1 MNHEY and CDR2 SMNVEV come from the germline V gene (reference sequence). The CDR3 spans 15 residues. Here the CDR3 DNA reads TGTGCCAGCACCCCCATCTTTCGGGGAGGCACTGAAGCTTTCTTT. Translation: CASTPIFRGGTEAFF.

J is TRBJ2-1 and V is TRBV19; no reliable D call. The germline CDR1 and CDR2 sequences are LNHDA and SQIVND (reference sequence). The CDR3 is 13 residues long. The ends were cut back, 2 bases at V and 6 bases at J, with 8 bases in the middle. CDR3 loop: CASSISEINEQFF. In DNA form, the CDR3 reads TGTGCCAGTAGTATAAGCGAAATCAATGAGCAGTTCTTC.

CDR3 protein: CASSPRAYYEQYF. CDR3 bases: TGTGCCAGCAGTCCCCGGGCCTACTACGAGCAGTACTTC. The chain is built from TRBV27 and TRBJ2-7; D not resolved. V lost 5 bases and J 3 bases, leaving 11 bases between the germline ends. Germline assignment: CDR1 MNHEY and CDR2 SMNVEV (reference sequence). The CDR3 is made up of 13 amino acids.

Many counts were recorded for this clonotype. The chain recombines TRBV5-1 with TRBJ2-3; 9 bases match TRBD2. V shed 5 bases, J shed 0 bases, and the junction held 1 base outside the gene matches. This CDR3 contains 14 residues. Germline lookup yields CDR1 SGHRS and CDR2 YFSETQ. The CDR3 loop reads CASSTSGSTDTQYF. The CDR3 DNA reads TGCGCCAGCAGTACTAGCGGGAGCACAGATACGCAGTATTTT.

This clonotype is a singleton in its sample. The genes are TRBV9 and TRBJ2-2, with TRBD2 matching over 9 bases. Germline trimming cut 3 bases from V and 2 bases from J; bases unmatched to any gene: 2. Germline CDR1 and CDR2: SGDLS and YYNGEE. This CDR3 has 15 amino acids. CDR3 in amino acids: CASSGSGSNTGELFF. CDR3 nucleotides: TGTGCCAGCAGCGGTAGCGGGAGTAACACCGGGGAGCTGTTTTTT.